This T cell receptor (beta chain) was captured by sequencing in a study of T cell responses to AZD1222 COVID-19 vaccine. Findings of the study overall: Variant regions that are unmutated are reportedly the target of nearly half of spike-specific TCRs.

Comment on this clone: Its antigen remains unidentified.

Only in-frame clones appear in the TCRdb table, and some are missing; sequencing was by immunoSEQ multiplex PCR. The sample contains about 160,000 clones, approximately 90% of which appear only once. CDR1 LGHDT and CDR2 YNNKEL come from the germline V gene (reference sequence). This CDR3 is built from 16 residues. V was trimmed by 1 base and J by 8 bases, leaving 15 bases between them. Sequencing used peripheral blood, obtained 28 days after the second AZD1222 dose. The TCR comes from an adult who received the AZD1222 COVID-19 vaccine. The chain joins TRBV3-1 (or the pseudogene TRBV3-2) to TRBJ1-6; a weak D match, TRBD1 (5 bases). In DNA form, the CDR3 reads TGTGCCAGCAGCCAAGGCCGGGACGGAGGTCATTCACCCCTCCACTTT. This sequence encodes CASSQGRDGGHSPLHF.